This T cell receptor beta chain originates from a study of control samples from healthy donors and cancer patients. Using immunoSEQ multiplex PCR, the repertoire was profiled, and TCRdb retains in-frame clones only, with some absent. This sample has 130,000 or so clones, with around nine tenths found just once. V was trimmed by 6 bases and J by 4 bases, leaving 7 bases between them. Germline V gene sequence: CDR1 SNHLY, CDR2 FYNNEI. This CDR3 is 12 amino acids long. The source is a man between 18 and 29 years old in good health. This chain connects TRBV2 to TRBJ1-5; D remains ambiguous. Sequenced sample: blood. CDR3 nucleotide sequence: TGTGCCAGCAGGGGCATTAATCAGCCCCAGCATTTT. It is translated as CASRGINQPQHF.